One sample yielded the 8 T cell receptor beta chains listed below, sequenced in a study of cytomegalovirus exposure and HLA in healthy donors. Primers included in the PCR were 60 Vbeta and 13 Jbeta primers. Using immunoSEQ multiplex PCR, the repertoire was profiled, and TCRdb retains in-frame clones only, with some absent. The sample records about 90,000 clones, roughly 83% being singletons. The sequencing input was PBMCs. The receptors originated from a man younger than 30 in good health and CMV-seronegative.

This chain connects TRBV2 to TRBJ2-7, with TRBD1 as a possible D gene (6 bases). Germline assignment: CDR1 SNHLY and CDR2 FYNNEI. Trimming stripped 8 bases from V and 0 bases from J, with 17 bases between. The CDR3 covers 15 residues. The CDR3 DNA reads as TGTGCCAGCTCTAAAAAGTCGGACAGCTCCTACGAGCAGTACTTC. It is translated as CASSKKSDSSYEQYF.

The chain is built from TRBV19 and TRBJ1-4; tentatively, D is TRBD1 (5 bases). The CDR3 length is 11 residues. Germline CDR1 reads LNHDA; CDR2 reads SQIVND (reference sequence). Between the trimmed V and J ends, which lost 7 bases and 10 bases, there was a span of 10 bases. The CDR3 DNA is TGTGCCAGTATCCAGGGCGGAAAACTGTTTTTT. It codes for CASIQGGKLFF.

The chain links TRBV6-5 to TRBJ2-3; 7 nucleotides align to TRBD2. CDR3 length: 15 amino acids. CDR1 and CDR2 (germline): MNHEY, SVGAGI. Trimming removed 6 bases from V and 0 bases from J; junction bases left unmatched: 6. CDR3 nucleotides: TGTGCCAGCAGACCACTAGCGTACAGCACAGATACGCAGTATTTT. This sequence encodes CASRPLAYSTDTQYF.

The V gene is TRBV10-1, the J gene TRBJ1-2; D not resolved. The CDR3 is 16 amino acids. Germline CDR1 and CDR2: WNHNN and SYGVQD (reference sequence). Trimming left V 5 bases short and J 7 bases short, with 23 bases between. The CDR3 protein is CASSPYPTRVAGGYTF. The CDR3 DNA reads as TGCGCCAGCAGTCCATACCCTACCCGTGTGGCGGGTGGCTACACCTTC.

The rearrangement uses TRBV25-1 and TRBJ1-6; tentative D call: TRBD1 (6 bases). V lost 2 bases and J lost 7, with 12 bases in between. The CDR3 is 15 residues long. The germline CDR1 and CDR2 sequences are MGHDK and SYGVNS. This CDR3 reads CASSEPQGKNSPLHF. DNA for the CDR3: TGTGCCAGCAGTGAACCACAGGGCAAGAATTCACCCCTCCACTTT.

The chain has TRBV5-6 and TRBJ2-7, with 13 bases lining up with TRBD2. CDR3 length equals 18 residues. V lost 3 bases and J lost 4; bases outside the gene matches: 13. Germline CDR1 is SGHDT and CDR2 is YYEEEE. This CDR3 reads CASSWGLAGTRNTYEQYF. Here the CDR3 DNA reads TGTGCCAGCAGCTGGGGACTAGCGGGGACACGGAATACATACGAGCAGTACTTC.

This clone was picked up one time. This rearrangement joins TRBV29-1 to TRBJ1-2, with D uncertain. CDR1 is SQVTM, CDR2 ANQGSEA, per germline. This CDR3 contains 11 residues. V was shortened by 8 bases and J by 8 bases, with 15 bases between the two germline ends. The CDR3 region has the DNA TGCAGCTCCGTTAGCAGAGGGGGCTACACCTTC. Encoded protein: CSSVSRGGYTF. The variable domain in full, with the rest retrieved from reference TRBV29-1 and TRBJ1-2, is SAVISQKPSRDICQRGTSLTIQCQVDSQVTMMFWYRQQPGQSLTLIATANQGSEATYESGFVIDKFPISRPNLTFSTLTVSNMSPEDSSIYLCSSVSRGGYTFGSGTRLTVV.

V gene TRBV29-1 combines with J gene TRBJ2-7, with 10 bases aligning to TRBD1. V lost 7 bases and J lost 5; bases outside the gene matches: 14. Germline CDR1 SQVTM, CDR2 ANQGSEA. The CDR3 covers 15 residues. The CDR3 DNA reads TGCAGCGCCCTTTCCCCGGGACAGGGGATTCACGAGCAGTACTTC. This codes for CSALSPGQGIHEQYF.